These 27 T cell receptor beta chains were all obtained from the same sample, sequenced in a study of shared clonotypes between healthy human individuals. TCRdb's table, derived via immunoSEQ multiplex PCR, lists solely in-frame clones and lacks some. The sample lists some 1,600,000 clones, approximately 98% occurring once. The sequencing input was naive CD4+ T cells sorted from blood. The sample's subset: CD45RA+ positively selected. These receptors all stem from a man aged 25 to 40 in good health.

The rearrangement links TRBV7-2 to TRBJ2-7; D not resolved. The CDR3 is 13 amino acids. Trimming took 2 bases from V and 3 from J, leaving 8 bases between them. Germline lookup yields CDR1 SGHTA and CDR2 FQGNSA. CDR3 residues: CASSLNRYYEQYF. The CDR3 DNA reads as TGTGCCAGCAGCTTAAATCGCTACTACGAGCAGTACTTC.

The chain couples TRBV7-2 to TRBJ2-1; D gene uncertain. V was clipped by 3 bases and J by 9 bases, with 6 bases between them. The CDR3 is 11 amino acids. Germline V gene lookup returns CDR1 SGHTA and CDR2 FQGNSA. CDR3 nucleotide sequence: TGTGCCAGCAGCTTTTGGGGTGAGCAGTTCTTC. Translated: CASSFWGEQFF.

The CDR3 nucleotides are TGTGCCTGGAGCCACCCTCTGCAGGGTTTTAGCAATCAGCCCCAGCATTTT. Its translation is CAWSHPLQGFSNQPQHF. This chain connects TRBV30 to TRBJ1-5; possible D gene TRBD1, 5 bases. V was cut by 3 bases and J by 0 bases, with 18 bases left in between. This CDR3 has 17 amino acids. In germline, CDR1 is GTSNPN, CDR2 SVGIG (reference sequence).

This chain joins TRBV1 and TRBJ2-6; the table's D call TRBD2 went unverified against the DNA. TRBV1 is annotated as a pseudogene. The CDR3 runs 12 residues. CDR3 sequence: CIPLSRANVLTF. For the CDR3, the DNA is TGCATCCCCCTGAGCAGGGCCAACGTCCTGACTTTC.

This clone was seen just once. This sequence joins TRBV5-4 and TRBJ2-7; tentatively, D is TRBD2 (5 bases). Germline CDR1 SGHNT, CDR2 YYREEE (reference sequence). V was shortened by 5 bases and J by 7 bases, with 13 bases between the two germline ends. The CDR3 runs 12 residues. Here the CDR3 DNA reads TGTGCCAGCAGTCTCCTTAGGGAGGAGCAGTACTTC. This codes for CASSLLREEQYF.

This chain connects TRBV18 to TRBJ2-5, with D perhaps matching TRBD2 (5 bases). This CDR3 region has 15 residues. Trimming removed 6 bases at V and 1 base at J, with 15 bases between. Per the germline V gene, CDR1 is KGHSH and CDR2 is LQKENI. For the CDR3, the DNA is TGTGCCAGCTCCATTCACGTTAGCGCCCAAGAGACCCAGTACTTC. This sequence encodes CASSIHVSAQETQYF.

The rearrangement joins TRBV5-6 to TRBJ1-1; the D gene is possibly TRBD1 (6 bases). Germline assignment: CDR1 SGHDT and CDR2 YYEEEE. The CDR3 spans 16 residues. V was pared by 4 bases and J by 0 bases, with 16 bases between. CDR3 in DNA: TGTGCCAGCAGCACACCGGGCAGGGACATGAACACTGAAGCTTTCTTT. Its translation is CASSTPGRDMNTEAFF.

V usage is TRBV30 and J usage is TRBJ2-2; D is undetermined. V was cut by 5 bases and J by 5 bases, with 6 bases left in between. The CDR3 is 11 residues long. Per the germline V gene, CDR1 is GTSNPN and CDR2 is SVGIG (reference sequence). The CDR3, as DNA: TGTGCCTGGGGTCAGACCGGGGAGCTGTTTTTT. Translated: CAWGQTGELFF.

The chain joins TRBV10-3 to TRBJ2-7, with TRBD2 matching 10 bases. This CDR3 contains 14 residues. V lost 4 bases to trimming and J lost 12 bases; unmatched junction nucleotides: 12. CDR1 ENHRY and CDR2 SYGVKD come from the germline V gene. The DNA for the CDR3 is TGTGCCATCAGTGCCGTAGCGGGAGGCCCGGGAGGGTACTTC. The encoded protein is CAISAVAGGPGGYF.

V is TRBV28 and J is TRBJ2-7; D is unclear. The CDR3 is made up of 12 amino acids. Germline lookup yields CDR1 MDHEN and CDR2 SYDVKM. V lost 9 bases and J lost 3, with 12 bases in between. Written as DNA, the CDR3 is TGTGCCAGTCGTAAGGGAATCTACGAGCAGTACTTC. Amino acid sequence: CASRKGIYEQYF.

The rearrangement joins TRBV5-1 to TRBJ2-5; TRBD2 is a possible D gene (5 bases). Trimming cost V 0 bases and J 2 bases, with 8 bases left between them. Germline CDR1 SGHRS, CDR2 YFSETQ. The CDR3 length is 14 residues. Here the CDR3 DNA reads TGCGCCAGCAGCTTGGGGGAGAGGCAAGAGACCCAGTACTTC. Translated, it gives CASSLGERQETQYF. Using reference TRBV5-1 and TRBJ2-5 for the parts outside the CDR3, the full variable domain is KAGVTQTPRYLIKTRGQQVTLSCSPISGHRSVSWYQQTPGQGLQFLFEYFSETQRNKGNFPGRFSGRQFSNSRSEMNVSTLELGDSALYLCASSLGERQETQYFGPGTRLLVL.

This chain's CDR3 is CASSLAPQGLNAYEQYF. CDR3 sequence (DNA): TGTGCCAGCAGCTTAGCGCCACAGGGGCTTAATGCCTACGAGCAGTACTTC. The chain has TRBV7-6 and TRBJ2-7; the match to TRBD1 covers 7 bases. CDR1 SGHVS and CDR2 FNYEAQ come from the germline V gene. Trimming cost V 0 bases and J 2 bases; bases outside gene matches: 10. There are 17 residues in the CDR3.

The genes are TRBV9 and TRBJ2-1, with TRBD2 matching over 9 bases. CDR1 SGDLS and CDR2 YYNGEE come from the germline V gene. The CDR3 totals 16 residues. V was pared by 0 bases and J by 7 bases, with 8 bases of the junction left unmatched. The CDR3 nucleotides are TGTGCCAGCAGCGTAGGGGCGGGAGGGCCATGGAATGAGCAGTTCTTC. Its translation is CASSVGAGGPWNEQFF.

This clone has a single count. The chain is built from TRBV7-8 and TRBJ2-7; a weak D match, TRBD2 (5 bases). This CDR3 spans 13 amino acids. With 3 bases removed from V and 4 bases from J, the gap between germline ends came to 10 bases. Germline V gene data show CDR1 as SGHVS and CDR2 as FQNEAQ. The CDR3 region is CASSFNRGYEQYF. The CDR3 DNA is TGTGCCAGCAGCTTTAATCGGGGTTACGAGCAGTACTTC.

The genes are TRBV6-1 and TRBJ1-1; D is possibly TRBD1 (6 bases). This CDR3 comprises 14 residues. Trimming removed 2 bases from V and 6 bases from J, with 13 bases in between. Germline-derived CDR1 and CDR2 are MNHNS and SASEGT. The CDR3 region has the DNA TGTGCCAGCAGTGAATATGCAGGGGTTCCTGAAGCTTTCTTT. The encoded protein is CASSEYAGVPEAFF.

This clone was picked up one time. The chain combines TRBV28 with TRBJ1-1, with 7 bases that match TRBD1. This CDR3 has 13 amino acids. V lost 6 bases, J lost 3 bases, and 4 bases stayed unmatched. Germline values: CDR1 MDHEN, CDR2 SYDVKM. CDR3 sequence: CASRITGDTEAFF. The DNA of the CDR3 is TGTGCCAGCAGAATCACAGGGGACACTGAAGCTTTCTTT.

The V and J genes are TRBV14 and TRBJ2-1, with D perhaps assigned TRBD1 or TRBD2 (5 bases each). V gave up 7 bases and J gave up 0 bases, with 16 bases separating them. Germline CDR1 SGHDN, CDR2 FVKESK. CDR3 length: 16 amino acids. The CDR3 reads CASKPSGTPSYNEQFF. The CDR3 bases are TGTGCCAGCAAACCATCCGGGACCCCCTCCTACAATGAGCAGTTCTTC. Variable domain in full (rest from reference TRBV14 and TRBJ2-1): EAGVTQFPSHSVIEKGQTVTLRCDPISGHDNLYWYRRVMGKEIKFLLHFVKESKQDESGMPNNRFLAERTGGTYSTLKVQPAELEDSGVYFCASKPSGTPSYNEQFFGPGTRLTVL.

The V call is TRBV28, the J call TRBJ2-1, with 7 bases fitting TRBD1. Germline loops: CDR1 MDHEN, CDR2 SYDVKM. The length of the CDR3 is 12 residues. With 5 bases clipped from V and 10 bases from J, the junction kept 5 bases outside the gene matches. The CDR3 loop reads CASSQGGGEQFF. CDR3 DNA: TGTGCCAGCAGTCAAGGGGGCGGCGAGCAGTTCTTC.

This chain links TRBV5-1 with TRBJ2-1, with 13 bases matching TRBD2. V dropped 2 bases and J dropped 7; count of bases not matched to a gene: 9. CDR3 length equals 17 residues. In germline, CDR1 is SGHRS, CDR2 YFSETQ. CDR3 nucleotide sequence: TGCGCCAGCAGCTTTTGGACTAGCGGGAGATCGGATAATGAGCAGTTCTTC. Translation: CASSFWTSGRSDNEQFF.

This chain joins TRBV4-1 and TRBJ1-4; no clear D gene. This CDR3 is 16 amino acids long. Germline lookup yields CDR1 MGHRA and CDR2 YSYEKL. V lost 1 base to trimming and J lost 0 bases, with 9 bases between them. As DNA, the CDR3 is TGCGCCAGCAGCCAAGGGTATGGATCAACTAATGAAAAACTGTTTTTT. Translated: CASSQGYGSTNEKLFF.

V is TRBV19 and J is TRBJ2-4, with D uncertain. Germline V gene sequence: CDR1 LNHDA, CDR2 SQIVND (reference sequence). The CDR3 length is 14 residues. The ends were cut back, 2 bases at V and 3 bases at J, with 8 bases in the middle. The CDR3 spells CASSINRNKNIQYF. In DNA form, the CDR3 reads TGTGCCAGTAGTATAAACAGAAACAAAAACATTCAGTACTTC. The full variable domain, in which reference TRBV19 and TRBJ2-4 provide the parts outside the CDR3, is DGGITQSPKYLFRKEGQNVTLSCEQNLNHDAMYWYRQDPGQGLRLIYYSQIVNDFQKGDIAEGYSVSREKKESFPLTVTSAQKNPTAFYLCASSINRNKNIQYFGAGTRLSVL.

The rearrangement uses TRBV18 and TRBJ2-2, with a possible D match to TRBD1 (5 bases). Between the trimmed V and J ends, which lost 0 bases and 4 bases, there was a span of 12 bases. Germline lookup yields CDR1 KGHSH and CDR2 LQKENI. The CDR3 is 16 amino acids. The CDR3 spells CASSPPIGQGTGELFF. For the CDR3, the DNA is TGTGCCAGCTCACCACCGATCGGACAAGGCACCGGGGAGCTGTTTTTT.

The J gene is TRBJ1-1, the V gene TRBV29-1, with TRBD1 matching over 9 bases. Germline V gene lookup returns CDR1 SQVTM and CDR2 ANQGSEA. This CDR3 is 13 amino acids long. Trimming removed 7 bases from V and 5 bases from J; junction bases left unmatched: 8. The chain's CDR3 is CSAGTGLLTEAFF. The CDR3 DNA is TGCAGCGCTGGGACAGGGTTATTGACTGAAGCTTTCTTT.

The chain uses TRBV7-3 and TRBJ2-1, with D perhaps matching TRBD1 or TRBD2 (5 bases each). The CDR3 spans 15 residues. Germline loops: CDR1 SGHTA, CDR2 FQGTGA. Trimming left V 5 bases short and J 4 bases short, with 15 bases between. The CDR3 sequence: CASSLLRGPYNEQFF. In nucleotides, the CDR3 is TGTGCCAGCAGCCTACTGAGGGGACCGTACAATGAGCAGTTCTTC.

This rearrangement joins TRBV10-1 to TRBJ2-7, with D hard to call. CDR1 is WNHNN and CDR2 is SYGVQD in the germline V gene (reference sequence). V was shortened by 3 bases and J by 1 base, with 10 bases between the two germline ends. CDR3 length: 14 residues. The CDR3 sequence is CASSDSAASYEQYF. DNA of the CDR3: TGCGCCAGCAGTGACTCTGCAGCTTCCTACGAGCAGTACTTC.

V and J are TRBV5-6 and TRBJ2-1, with D perhaps matching TRBD1 (5 bases). There are 13 residues in the CDR3. Germline loops: CDR1 SGHDT, CDR2 YYEEEE. Trimming took off 4 bases at V and 4 bases at J, with 9 bases between the two ends. CDR3 sequence: CASSLDTYNEQFF. The DNA for the CDR3 is TGTGCCAGCAGCCTGGACACTTACAATGAGCAGTTCTTC.

The genes are TRBV2 and TRBJ2-1, with D uncertain. V dropped 4 bases and J dropped 5 bases, with 6 bases sitting between them. Germline V CDR1 and CDR2: SNHLY, FYNNEI. The CDR3 loop spans 12 amino acids. The CDR3 is CASSAENNEQFF. In DNA form, the CDR3 reads TGTGCCAGCAGTGCCGAAAACAATGAGCAGTTCTTC. Together with reference TRBV2 and TRBJ2-1, the CDR3 gives the full variable domain: EPEVTQTPSHQVTQMGQEVILRCVPISNHLYFYWYRQILGQKVEFLVSFYNNEISEKSEIFDDQFSVERPDGSNFTLKIRSTKLEDSAMYFCASSAENNEQFFGPGTRLTVL.